Sequencing of this T cell receptor (beta chain) was carried out in a study of T-cell memory formation after mild COVID-19. Study outcomes and limitations: Clonal second-wave expansions that peaked on day 37 had unconfirmed SARS-CoV-2 specificity. Contracting clones, day 15 to 85, had balanced CD4/CD8, and later expanders favored CD4+. Most CD4+ clones that shrank were in CM and EM, while CD8+ ones turned up in EMRA.

Trimming at V came to 7 bases and at J to 3 bases, leaving 6 bases not matched to a gene. The V gene's germline CDR1 is SNHLY and CDR2 FYNNEI. The CDR3 runs to 15 residues. TCRdb independently ran MiXCR on the 5' RACE reads; one entry per CDR3 protein. Among 30,000 to 50,000 distinct CDR3 sequences listed, roughly 6.1% were seen once. Turning to this clonotype: Its specificity is not known.

This TCR came from an adult who had mild COVID-19 (a few samples of this study predate the infection). Cell type and time point are not known. The sequenced material came from PBMCs or a T cell subset sorted from them (not recorded which). The chain joins TRBV2 to TRBJ2-3; 11 bases are shared with TRBD2. This CDR3 reads CASTSASGGTDTQYF. In nucleotides, the CDR3 is TGTGCCAGCACTTCGGCTAGCGGGGGGACAGATACGCAGTATTTT.